A selection of T cell receptor beta chains follows, all from one sample in a study of T-cell memory formation after mild COVID-19. A single record per CDR3 protein comes from TCRdb applying MiXCR to the 5' RACE reads. The sample has 200,000 or so distinct CDR3 sequences; around 8.8% are singletons. Sequencing was carried out using PBMCs or a T cell subset sorted from them (not recorded which). These receptors were obtained from a man aged 18 to 29 who had mild COVID-19 (a few samples of this study predate the infection). Cell type and time point are not known. Each CDR3 is given with its conserved first and last residue. Fields, in order: V gene, D gene, J gene, clone size, CDR3 protein, CDR3 DNA. A D gene is named only where the DNA matches it firmly. Expanded clones get a size class; other rows say once, few or many, or leave the size out.

>TRBV5-1|NA|TRBJ2-7|few
CASRLDSSRQQYF
TGCGCCAGCAGGTTGGATAGCAGCCGGCAGCAGTACTTC
>TRBV5-8|NA|TRBJ1-1|many
CASSLYSKGRNTEAFF
TGTGCCAGCAGCTTGTACAGCAAGGGCAGGAACACTGAAGCTTTCTTT
>TRBV10-3|TRBD2|TRBJ2-2|few
CAISESLGLAGTNTGELFF
TGTGCCATCAGTGAGTCCCTGGGACTAGCGGGAACGAACACCGGGGAGCTGTTTTTT
>TRBV7-9|TRBD1|TRBJ1-1|few
CASSSQGASTEAFF
TGTGCCAGCAGTTCCCAGGGGGCGAGTACTGAAGCTTTCTTT
>TRBV7-9|TRBD1|TRBJ1-4|NA
CASSLGDRIQEKLFF
TGTGCCAGCAGCTTAGGGGACAGGATTCAAGAAAAACTGTTTTTT
>TRBV7-9|TRBD1|TRBJ2-3|NA
CASSLGQGGNTQYF
TGTGCCAGCAGCTTAGGACAGGGGGGAAATACGCAGTATTTT
>TRBV19|TRBD1|TRBJ2-1|many
CASSTFKPGQAYNEQFF
TGTGCCAGTAGTACCTTTAAACCGGGACAGGCCTACAATGAGCAGTTCTTC
>TRBV12-3/TRBV12-4|NA|TRBJ2-2|many
CASRGGHTGELFF
TGTGCCAGCAGGGGCGGGCACACCGGGGAGCTGTTTTTT
>TRBV2|NA|TRBJ1-1|few
CASSEQGAEAFF
TGTGCCAGCAGCGAACAGGGCGCTGAAGCTTTCTTT
>TRBV5-1|NA|TRBJ1-1|NA
CASSLVWGTVNTEAFF
TGCGCCAGCAGCTTGGTATGGGGGACGGTTAACACTGAAGCTTTCTTT